This TCR beta chain was captured in a study of Ad26.COV2.S vaccination and SARS-CoV-2 variants. Across the study: Donor was one of the participants in the Ad26.COV2.S arm of the COV1001 trial. Dosing was one shot or two shots 56 days apart.

Sequencing used immunoSEQ multiplex PCR; TCRdb keeps in-frame clones, though not all of them. This table has around 380,000 clones, roughly nine tenths appearing once. Treatment defined: some 20 received Ad26.COV2.S at low or high dose, single or two shots; about 5 received placebo; per-sample allocation not given. Specimen acquisition occurred on day 63 following the initial vaccine or placebo injection. A Boston adult aged 18-55 years was the donor. Participants' vaccine, an Ad26 vector, delivered Wuhan-strain SARS-CoV-2 spike. J gave up 6 bases and V 7 bases, and 6 bases lay outside the gene matches. The CDR3 is 14 amino acids. The germline V gene has CDR1 KGHDR and CDR2 SFDVKD.

Sample: peripheral blood, taken in a trial of Ad26.COV2.S vaccine versus placebo. The chain links TRBV24-1 to TRBJ2-1; 9 positions agree with TRBD1. The receptor was derived from a person between 18 and 59 years old who received the Ad26.COV2.S COVID-19 vaccine or a placebo. This CDR3 is CATRGQGSSNEQFF. DNA of the CDR3: TGTGCCACCAGGGGACAGGGAAGTAGCAATGAGCAGTTCTTC.